The entry that follows covers one TCR beta chain sequence. What antigen it recognizes has not been identified. No much larger clone is present one base from it, and per-base qualities are unavailable. This record comes from a study of blood T cell repertoires in COVID-19 (dated by TCRdb to 2018 to 2021). Concerning the study at large: The collaborator samples originated in the United States, Italy and Spain and spanned the acute and convalescent phases of COVID-19. Where HLA class I and class II types were available, the types were taken from metadata supplied by the sample provider, not from assay-based typing. The material from the prospective study consisted of cDNA or gDNA derived from T cells, B-cell-depleted T cells, or PBMCs. A de-identified subject ID, COVID-19 status, age in years and sex were almost always included in the sample metadata. Samples came from the ongoing ImmuneRACE study (first 160 participants) plus 1,254 subjects from 6 global collaborators. A freely available public database, intended as a resource for researchers studying the immune response to SARS-CoV-2, is where the repertoires were released. Subjects who had been exposed to COVID-19, were actively infected with it, or had recovered from it provided the deeply sampled blood TCRbeta repertoires that made up the dataset.

Taken from cysteine to phenylalanine, the CDR3 has 14 residues. CDR3 DNA is the only sequence kept; it has 42 bases, read in frame from the first base. Trimming leaves V shorter by 5 bases and J shorter by 6 bases, with the junction holding 6 bases beyond the gene matches. The germline V gene (reference sequence) yields LNHNV for CDR1 and YYDKDF for CDR2. TCRbeta CDR3 regions were amplified from genomic DNA by means of the immunoSEQ Assay, a bias-controlled multiplex PCR. In the original analysis: Nucleated cell counts per sample were estimated from amplification of reference gene primers within the assay. To quantify the absolute abundance of each unique TCRbeta CDR3 rearrangement, sequence reads were collapsed and filtered. For each sample, productive Simpson clonality was calculated as the square root of Simpson's diversity index across productive rearrangements. The immuneACCESS repertoire file appears here via TCRdb, limited to in-frame rearrangements. These files lack a portion of the clones; in checked studies, under half of the deficit traces to unresolved V genes, and the cause of the others is not known. The V and J calls and clone size are taken from that table; D and trimming were inferred from the DNA. The sample data list around 200,000 clones, and more than 75% of these were observed just once. Under 7% of the sample comes from the top ten.

The study at large found these results: The amount of clinical and demographic metadata varied by source and participant and was provided uncurated.

One collaborating source in Seattle enrolled patients during active infection and followed them longitudinally through the course of disease. The collaborating institutions used their own protocols to collect whole blood in K2EDTA tubes. For TCRbeta analysis, collaborator samples were shipped as frozen whole blood, as isolated PBMCs, or as DNA extracted from either sample type. Sequencing input: peripheral blood. This chain joins TRBV15 to TRBJ1-4; 7 central nucleotides agree with TRBD1. This TCR was recovered from a woman between 40 and 55 years old with COVID-19, enrolled during active disease. The CDR3: CATSRDRVDEKLFF. The nucleotide sequence is given as TGTGCCACCAGCCGCGACAGGGTTGATGAAAAACTGTTTTTT.